Given below is one TCR beta chain in context. The target antigen is unknown. The protocol was immunoSEQ multiplex PCR, while the TCRdb copy is restricted to in-frame clones and leaves out a portion. The sample includes 440,000 or so clones, roughly 90% of them seen just once. Looked up from germline, CDR1 is SEHNR and CDR2 is FQNEAQ (reference sequence). V lost 4 bases and J 3 bases, leaving 7 bases between the germline ends. The CDR3 covers 12 residues. These data come from a study of Ad26.COV2.S vaccination and SARS-CoV-2 variants. The overall study: Ad26.COV2.S, an intramuscular injection, was given once or twice 56 days apart.

General study results and limits: The TCR breadth and depth analyses may have produced an underestimate of total T cell responses.

Treatment described: around 19 received Ad26.COV2.S at low or high dose, single or two shots; roughly five received placebo; per-sample allocation not given. Day 63 following the first vaccine or placebo injection was when the samples were taken. This rearrangement joins TRBV7-9 to TRBJ2-7; D is unresolved. The TCR was taken from a person aged 18-65 years who received the Ad26.COV2.S COVID-19 vaccine or a placebo. The sequencing here drew on peripheral blood, taken in a trial of Ad26.COV2.S vaccine versus placebo. CDR3 coding DNA: TGTGCCAGCAGCTATAGGAACTACGAGCAGTACTTC. Its translation is CASSYRNYEQYF.